The rows below give T cell receptor beta chains drawn from one sample of a study of Ad26.COV2.S vaccination and SARS-CoV-2 variants. Libraries were prepared by immunoSEQ multiplex PCR; TCRdb keeps only in-frame clonotypes and omits some of them. The sample records around 450,000 clones, 90% being singletons. The sample here was peripheral blood, taken in a trial of Ad26.COV2.S vaccine versus placebo. Receptor source: a person between 18 and 59 years old who received the Ad26.COV2.S COVID-19 vaccine or a placebo. CDR3s include the opening cysteine and the closing phenylalanine or tryptophan. The order of the fields is clone size, D gene, V gene, J gene, CDR3 DNA, CDR3 protein. A D gene is named only where the DNA matches it firmly. Rows give clone size only sometimes, using once, few, many, or a class for an expanded clone.

>.|TRBD1|TRBV5-1|TRBJ2-7
TGCGCCAGCAGCGAGGGACAGGGTGCATACGAGCAGTACTTC
CASSEGQGAYEQYF
>.|TRBD1|TRBV6-5|TRBJ1-5
TGTGCCAGCACCCCTGGGACAGGCAATAATCAGCCCCAGCATTTT
CASTPGTGNNQPQHF
>once|TRBD2|TRBV10-1|TRBJ2-7
TGCGCCAGCAGTGAGTGGGTACTAGCGGGAGGGGAGATCTACGAGCAGTACTTC
CASSEWVLAGGEIYEQYF
>.|TRBD1|TRBV9|TRBJ1-6
TGTGCCAGCAGCGGAGGGACAGGGGAATCACCCCTCCACTTT
CASSGGTGESPLHF
>.|.|TRBV28|TRBJ1-3
TGTGCCAGCGGACCCGGGGACTCTGGAAACACCATATATTTT
CASGPGDSGNTIYF
>.|.|TRBV10-2|TRBJ2-5
TGCGCCAGCAGTGAGGACCAAGAGACCCAGTACTTC
CASSEDQETQYF
>.|TRBD1|TRBV30|TRBJ2-2
TGTGCCTGGAGTACCACCTTACAGGGGACCGGGGAGCTGTTTTTT
CAWSTTLQGTGELFF
>once|.|TRBV6-5|TRBJ1-1
TGTGCCAGCAGTTCGGAACCTAAACTGAACACTGAAGCTTTCTTT
CASSSEPKLNTEAFF
>.|.|TRBV28|TRBJ2-3
TGTGCCAGCCTTTACGGAGGGAGCACAGATACGCAGTATTTT
CASLYGGSTDTQYF
>.|TRBD1|TRBV7-9|TRBJ1-1
TGTGCCAGCAGCTTACAGGGGGAGAACACTGAAGCTTTCTTT
CASSLQGENTEAFF
>.|TRBD1|TRBV28|TRBJ2-3
TGTGCCAGCAGTTGGACAGGGCCGGAGGGCACAGATACGCAGTATTTT
CASSWTGPEGTDTQYF
>.|.|TRBV5-5|TRBJ1-2
TGTGCCAGCAGCTTCGACGGATACTATGGCTACACCTTC
CASSFDGYYGYTF
>.|.|TRBV5-4|TRBJ2-2
TGTGCCAGCAGCTTCTATGGACAGTACAACACCGGGGAGCTGTTTTTT
CASSFYGQYNTGELFF
>.|.|TRBV14|TRBJ2-1
TGTGCCAGCAGCCAAGGCGGAAATGAGCAGTTCTTC
CASSQGGNEQFF
>.|.|TRBV27|TRBJ2-1
TGTGCCAGCAGTTTTAGCAGGAGGAATGAGCAGTTCTTC
CASSFSRRNEQFF
>.|.|TRBV27|TRBJ2-1
TGTGCCACCAGGGGATTTAGCTCCTACAATGAGCAGTTCTTC
CATRGFSSYNEQFF
>.|TRBD1|TRBV7-6|TRBJ1-4
TGTGCCAGCAGTACCCGGACAGGGGGTAATGAAAAACTGTTTTTT
CASSTRTGGNEKLFF
>.|.|TRBV5-8|TRBJ2-7
TGTGCCAGCAGCTTGTGGCAGGGGGGGAACGAGCAGTACTTC
CASSLWQGGNEQYF
>.|.|TRBV27|TRBJ2-1
TGTGCCAGCAGTTTAGATTTGTCGTCTTGGTACAATGAGCAGTTCTTC
CASSLDLSSWYNEQFF
>few|TRBD1|TRBV6-1|TRBJ1-5
TGTGCCAGCAGTGCCCGGGGGACAGGGTCGGGACAGCCCCAGCATTTT
CASSARGTGSGQPQHF
>.|TRBD2|TRBV4-2|TRBJ2-7
TGTGCCAGCAGCCGGAGTGAGGGGACTAGCGGGAGTTCCTACGAGCAGTACTTC
CASSRSEGTSGSSYEQYF
>.|.|TRBV27|TRBJ2-1
TGTGCCAGCAGTCGCCCCGGGGTTGAGAATGAGCAGTTCTTC
CASSRPGVENEQFF
>.|.|TRBV23-1|TRBJ1-4
TGCGCCAGCAGTCATCACAGACAGCCCCCTGTTGCAACTAATGAAAAACTGTTTTTT
CASSHHRQPPVATNEKLFF
>.|TRBD2|TRBV7-2|TRBJ2-7
TGTGCCAGCAGCTTGGGGCTAGCGGAATACGAGCAGTACTTC
CASSLGLAEYEQYF
>.|TRBD2|TRBV6-2/TRBV6-3|TRBJ2-7
TGTGCCAGCAGTTACCTCGGGGGGGGCTACGAGCAGTACTTC
CASSYLGGGYEQYF
>.|TRBD1|TRBV4-1|TRBJ2-7
TGCGCCAGCAGCCAAGTGGGAGGACAGGGGGCCAGCGAGCAGTACTTC
CASSQVGGQGASEQYF
>.|TRBD1|TRBV6-4|TRBJ2-3
TGTGCCAGCAGTGCTCATACAGGGGCAGATACGCAGTATTTT
CASSAHTGADTQYF
>.|TRBD1|TRBV9|TRBJ1-2
TGTGCCAGCAGCCGGGGACAGGGGGCGCCGGGCTACACCTTC
CASSRGQGAPGYTF
>once|TRBD1|TRBV5-1|TRBJ2-5
TGCGCCAGCAGCTTGAGTGGACAGGGGTCGGGGGAGACCCAGTACTTC
CASSLSGQGSGETQYF
>.|TRBD1|TRBV19|TRBJ1-5
TGTGCCAGTAGTATTGGTCCCGGACAGGGAATAGATCAGCCCCAGCATTTT
CASSIGPGQGIDQPQHF
>.|.|TRBV7-9|TRBJ1-3
TGTGCGTACCCCAGGTACCTCTCTGGAAACACCATATATTTT
CAYPRYLSGNTIYF
>once|.|TRBV5-1|TRBJ1-1
TGCGCCAGCAGCGTACGGGGCTCTGAAGCTTTCTTT
CASSVRGSEAFF
>.|TRBD1|TRBV28|TRBJ2-1
TGTGCCAGCAGTTTGAGGACAGGGAACAATGAGCAGTTCTTC
CASSLRTGNNEQFF
>.|TRBD1|TRBV9|TRBJ2-1
TGTGCCAGCAGCGTAGACAGGGGGGTCCAGTTCTTC
CASSVDRGVQFF
>.|.|TRBV6-1|TRBJ1-5
TGTGCCAGCAGTGGGGGGGAAAGGGATGTGGGCAATCAGCCCCAGCATTTT
CASSGGERDVGNQPQHF
>.|TRBD2|TRBV4-3|TRBJ2-7
TGCGCCAGCAGCCCTTCTAGCGGGAGGGCCGGGTACGAGCAGTACTTC
CASSPSSGRAGYEQYF
>.|.|TRBV4-1|TRBJ2-7
TGCGCCAGCAGCCAAGATGCCAGGGCCTCCTACGAGCAGTACTTC
CASSQDARASYEQYF
>.|TRBD1|TRBV10-3|TRBJ1-5
TGTGCCATCAGTGAGGGGGACAGGGGTCAGCCCCAGCATTTT
CAISEGDRGQPQHF
>few|.|TRBV4-2|TRBJ2-7
TGTGCCAGCAGCCAAGCGGTGAGCGGCTACGAGCAGTACTTC
CASSQAVSGYEQYF
>.|.|TRBV9|TRBJ1-5
TGTGCCAGCAGCGTAGGTCAAGGCCCGACAAGCAATCAGCCCCAGCATTTT
CASSVGQGPTSNQPQHF
>.|TRBD2|TRBV4-3|TRBJ2-7
TGCGCCAGCAGCCACGGACTAGCGGCAACCTACGAGCAGTACTTC
CASSHGLAATYEQYF
>.|.|TRBV30|TRBJ2-1
TGTGCCTGGAGTGTAGGTTTCCTCTACAATGAGCAGTTCTTC
CAWSVGFLYNEQFF